This TCR beta chain was sequenced for a study of monozygotic twins with inflammatory bowel disease. Findings and caveats of the study: TCRbeta inverse Simpson diversity was decreased in IBD patients versus healthy co-twins.

A remark on this clonotype: Its antigen is as yet unknown.

TCRdb reprocessed the 5' RACE reads and reports one entry per CDR3 protein, with no DNA. The sample table sets out around 380,000 distinct CDR3 sequences. CDR1 and CDR2 (germline): LGHNA, YNFKEQ. The CDR3 covers 16 residues. The clonotype was recovered from a human donor with ulcerative colitis or Crohn's disease, or a healthy co-twin of an affected twin (not recorded which). This rearrangement joins TRBV4-2 to TRBJ2-3; TCRdb returns TRBD2, unconfirmable since there is no DNA. Sequenced input: blood. CDR3 loop: CASGLAGGPSTDTQYF.